Described below is a single T cell receptor (beta chain) sequence and its context. Relative to the germline gene, one junction end is altered; a read error may explain this. The data belong to a study of blood T cells in healthy people across ages. Germline V lookup: CDR1 SSHAT, CDR2 FNYEAQ (reference sequence). The CDR3 covers 15 residues. Sample-barcoded 5' priming and a J-beta primer mix drove a second PCR of roughly 7 to 11 cycles. TCRdb redid the calling of the 5' RACE reads with MiXCR, one entry per CDR3 protein. The table records about a million distinct CDR3 sequences, around two fifths of them present only once.

This receptor was identified in a man younger than 35 in good health. This rearrangement joins TRBV7-7 to TRBJ1-3; D is ambiguous. The sequenced sample was blood. The CDR3 is CASSLGWEAGNTIYF. The CDR3 DNA reads TGTGCTAGCAGCTTAGGCTGGGAGGCTGGAAACACCATATATTTT.